The rows below give T cell receptor beta chains drawn from one sample of a study of long-term antiretroviral therapy in people with HIV. The data were produced by immunoSEQ multiplex PCR, yet TCRdb's version contains in-frame clones alone and is incomplete. The sample has tens of thousands of clones, 95% to 97% seen once. This sample comprised unsorted PBMCs, obtained about 6.6 years after starting antiretroviral therapy. These receptors came from a man aged 25-45 years with HIV. Both conserved end residues are part of each CDR3. Clone size is not always given. Where it is, it says once, few, many or a class for expanded clones.

TRBJ1-2 - TRBV6-4 CASSAERGDGYTF
TRBJ1-2 - TRBV18 CASSPPQEYYGYTF
TRBJ1-1 - TRBV7-2 CASSPNQSGGRRNTEAFF
TRBJ2-7 - TRBV4-3 CASSQAHGEGRGSYEQYF
TRBJ2-3 - TRBV6-5 CASSRGADTQYF
TRBJ2-7 once TRBV10-2 CASSGQATYEQYF
TRBJ2-3 - TRBV7-9 CASSFGLAGPDTQYF
TRBJ1-1 - TRBV29-1 CSVDEGNTEAFF
TRBJ1-1 - TRBV7-9 CASRTSQGPLNTEAFF
TRBJ2-7 - TRBV6-6 CASSYSSGSHYEQYF
TRBJ2-5 - TRBV5-4 CATNPQRGTQETQYF
TRBJ1-2 - TRBV19 CASSELQGRHANYGYTF
TRBJ1-1 - TRBV6-5 CASSLHRGDEAFF
TRBJ2-3 - TRBV25-1 CASSESFHSGTRGDTQYF
TRBJ2-5 once TRBV11-1 CASSLDRKTQYF
TRBJ1-3 - TRBV25-1 CASSSPGTVAGNTIYF
TRBJ1-1 - TRBV5-4 CASSSPGSGSNTEAFF
TRBJ1-3 - TRBV9 CASSESGQGTIYF
TRBJ1-5 - TRBV10-3 CAIRGGNQPQHF
TRBJ2-2 - TRBV10-3 CAITRPDDTTGELFF
TRBJ2-1 - TRBV9 CASSVEAGGPGEQFF
TRBJ1-5 - TRBV7-8 CASSSWGSMSNQPQHF
TRBJ1-2 - TRBV7-8 CASSPEGGTIKGYTF
TRBJ2-5 - TRBV7-8 CASSLEFQETQYF
TRBJ2-7 - TRBV13 CASSPEQGLYEQYF
TRBJ1-5 - TRBV5-8 CASSLGEVGQGVEGNQPQHF
TRBJ1-1 - TRBV13 CASSSGQRNTEAFF
TRBJ1-5 - TRBV27 CASSLLPPHGYNQPQHF
TRBJ2-5 - TRBV7-3 CASSLWGQGEETQYF
TRBJ2-7 - TRBV11-2 CASSFLTSGYEQYF
TRBJ2-5 - TRBV10-3 CAISPTGTETQYF
TRBJ2-7 - TRBV11-1 CASSFAGYEQYF
TRBJ2-1 - TRBV6-1 CASSPDWAYNEQFF
TRBJ2-3 - TRBV13 CASSLVQGRADTQYF
TRBJ2-3 - TRBV6-4 CASSDSGGAYDTQYF
TRBJ2-7 - TRBV29-1 CSVELGMSSYEQYF
TRBJ1-2 - TRBV7-9 CASSESPRPHSYGYTF
TRBJ1-2 once TRBV4-2 CASSQDRGPNYGYTF
TRBJ2-3 - TRBV9 CASSADRGGTDTQYF
TRBJ1-1 - TRBV2 CATTVRGGVTEAFF
TRBJ2-7 - TRBV4-2 CASSQWLGETYEQYF
TRBJ1-2 - TRBV7-9 CASSSEGFPRDYGYTF
TRBJ2-5 - TRBV5-1 CASSLGPAEETQYF
TRBJ2-6 - TRBV2 CATAGQLGANVLTF
TRBJ2-7 - TRBV27 CASSSLGTGLYEQYF
TRBJ2-3 - TRBV7-8 CASSIGLAGGHVVADTQYF
TRBJ1-2 - TRBV7-8 CASSLAGPGGYGYTF
TRBJ1-1 - TRBV6-5 CASSYRRDWGTEAFF
TRBJ2-5 - TRBV29-1 CSVAGETQYF
TRBJ2-7 - TRBV13 CASSFRGAGVTYEQYF
TRBJ2-7 - TRBV4-3 CASSQDPVGGGSEQYF
TRBJ2-3 - TRBV10-3 CAISESSSWTDTQYF
TRBJ2-2 - TRBV9 CASSVAGTGTGELFF